The source of this TCR beta chain is a study of blood T cells in healthy people across ages. Study context: With template switching, about one barcoded beta molecule was captured per two T cells. General study results and limits: Diversity estimates from one million T cells were considered underestimates. Fewer expanded clones and more diversity marked long-lived versus aged donors.

This clonotype was found a few times. Its antigen is unidentified. It was with a sample-barcoded 5' primer and a J-beta primer mix that a second PCR of roughly 7 to 12 cycles was run. TCRdb independently ran MiXCR on the 5' RACE reads; one entry per CDR3 protein. The table lists approximately 1.5 million distinct CDR3 sequences, approximately 43% of them singletons. V lost 1 base to trimming and J lost 5 bases, with 9 bases between them. Germline V gene lookup returns CDR1 SNHLY and CDR2 FYNNEI. This CDR3 comprises 14 residues. V usage is TRBV2 and J usage is TRBJ2-4, with no clear D. This clonotype was obtained from a woman between 18 and 30 years old in good health. Sequenced sample: blood. The CDR3 spells CASSEGVGQNIQYF. CDR3 nucleotide sequence: TGTGCCAGCAGTGAAGGTGTTGGGCAAAACATTCAGTACTTC.